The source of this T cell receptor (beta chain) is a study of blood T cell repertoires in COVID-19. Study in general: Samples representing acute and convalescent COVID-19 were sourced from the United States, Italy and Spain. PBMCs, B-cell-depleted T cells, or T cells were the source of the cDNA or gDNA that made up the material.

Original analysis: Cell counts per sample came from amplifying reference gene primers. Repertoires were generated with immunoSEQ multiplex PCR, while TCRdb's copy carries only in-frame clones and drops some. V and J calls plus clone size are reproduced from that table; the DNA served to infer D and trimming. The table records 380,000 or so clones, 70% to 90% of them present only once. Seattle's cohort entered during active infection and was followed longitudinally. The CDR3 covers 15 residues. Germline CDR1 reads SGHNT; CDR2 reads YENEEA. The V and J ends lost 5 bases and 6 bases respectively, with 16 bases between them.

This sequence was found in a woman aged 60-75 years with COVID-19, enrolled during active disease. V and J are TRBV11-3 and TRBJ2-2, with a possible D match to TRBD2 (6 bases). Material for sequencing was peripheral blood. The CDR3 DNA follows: TGTGCCAGCAGCGCCTCCGCGGGATTTGCCGGGGAGCTGTTTTTT. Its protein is CASSASAGFAGELFF.